This TCR beta chain was obtained from a study of blood T cell repertoires in COVID-19. Study-level information: Specimens from acute and convalescent COVID-19 originated in the United States, Italy and Spain. Sample material is recorded as cDNA or gDNA derived from T cells, B-cell-depleted T cells, or PBMCs.

The sample holds one count of this clone. Measured with immunoSEQ multiplex PCR; TCRdb has only the in-frame clones, and not every one. The sample contains around 65,000 clones, nearly 85% of which appear only once. Per germline, CDR1 MGHDK and CDR2 SYGVNS. V was shortened by 4 bases and J by 6 bases, with 18 bases between the two germline ends. The CDR3 has 15 residues. The receptor comes from a human donor in a cohort sampled during active COVID-19. Sequenced sample: peripheral blood. The chain recombines TRBV25-1 with TRBJ1-2, with TRBD1 as a possible D gene (5 bases). CDR3 sequence reads: CASSARWGGGNGYTF. As DNA, the CDR3 is TGTGCCAGCAGTGCCCGTTGGGGGGGAGGGAATGGCTACACCTTC.